This T cell receptor beta chain was obtained from a study of blood T cell repertoires in COVID-19. Profiling relied on immunoSEQ multiplex PCR, and the TCRdb table lists in-frame clones only, not all of them. The sample has under 200,000 clones; approximately 86% are singletons. The CDR3 is 13 residues long. The ends lost 3 bases at V and 10 bases at J; junction bases unmatched: 5. CDR1 and CDR2 (germline): GTSNPN, SVGIG (reference sequence). This sequence originates from a man between 60 and 75 years old with acute or convalescent COVID-19. The source material was peripheral blood. V is TRBV30 and J is TRBJ1-6; 8 bases agree with TRBD1. The CDR3 protein is CAWRPGGRSPLHF. CDR3 bases: TGTGCCTGGAGGCCAGGGGGCCGATCACCCCTCCACTTT.